The entry below gives a single T cell receptor beta chain sequence along with its context. This specimen comes from a study of shared clonotypes between healthy human individuals. Germline-derived CDR1 and CDR2 are MDHEN and SYDVKM. The V gene lost 2 bases and the J gene lost 5 bases, with 12 bases spanning the gap. The CDR3 has 15 amino acids. The method was immunoSEQ multiplex PCR; TCRdb's version includes in-frame clones alone and lacks a portion of them. The data show hundreds of thousands of clones, under 80% seen once. The source is a woman aged 25 to 39 in good health. What was sequenced was memory CD4+ T cells sorted from blood. Regarding subset: CD45RA-negative fraction. The chain couples TRBV28 to TRBJ1-4; D gene ambiguous. The chain's CDR3 is CASSLPGPRNEKLFF. In nucleotides, the CDR3 is TGTGCCAGCAGTTTACCTGGACCCAGGAATGAAAAACTGTTTTTT.